These T cell receptor beta chains were read from a single sample in a study of identical twins. Via MiXCR, TCRdb re-called the 5' RACE reads, giving one row per CDR3 protein. The data show 420,000 or so distinct CDR3 sequences, 15% to 20% seen once. Source material: naive T cells sorted from blood. Receptor source: a man in his fifties or sixties in good health. Each CDR3 is given with its conserved first and last residue. A D gene is named only where the DNA matches it firmly. Clone size is given for some rows only: seen once, a few or many times, or a class if the clone is expanded.

>few|TRBJ2-5|TRBD2|TRBV15
TGTGCCACCAGCAGAGATGGGTTGACTAGCGGGGGGCTTAGCCAGTACTTC
CATSRDGLTSGGLSQYF
>-|TRBJ1-5|-|TRBV20-1
TGCAGTGCTAGACGCGGGACTGGGGACCAGCCCCAGCATTTT
CSARRGTGDQPQHF
>few|TRBJ1-1|-|TRBV5-1
TGCGCCAGCAGCTTGGTTCCAGGGGAGGCTGAAGCTTTCTTT
CASSLVPGEAEAFF
>many|TRBJ2-5|TRBD2|TRBV12-3/TRBV12-4
TGTGCCAGCAGTTTTCGGGAGCGGGGGCTCCAAGAGACCCAGTACTTC
CASSFRERGLQETQYF
>few|TRBJ2-1|TRBD2|TRBV7-3
TGTGCCAGCAGCAATATACCAACCCCCCCTAGCGGGATAATCAATGAGCAGTTCTTC
CASSNIPTPPSGIINEQFF
>-|TRBJ2-7|TRBD1|TRBV28
TGTGCCAGCAGCGACGGGACAGCCACACCCTACGAGCAGTACTTC
CASSDGTATPYEQYF
>-|TRBJ1-1|-|TRBV4-3
TGCGCCAGCAGCCAAGATGTTCAGGGTCCTGAAGCTTTCTTT
CASSQDVQGPEAFF
>-|TRBJ1-3|-|TRBV4-3
TGCGCCAGCAGCCAAGATATCAGAGTTGGAAACACCATATATTTT
CASSQDIRVGNTIYF
>many|TRBJ2-1|-|TRBV5-1
TGCGCCAGCAGCTTGGCTAGGGAATACAATGAGCAGTTCTTC
CASSLAREYNEQFF
>few|TRBJ2-7|-|TRBV20-1
TGCAGTGCTAGAGATGCGGGGCAGGGGGAGCAGTACTTC
CSARDAGQGEQYF
>few|TRBJ2-7|TRBD1|TRBV5-1
TGCGCCAGCAGCTGGAACCGGGACAGGGGGCGCGAGCAGTACTTC
CASSWNRDRGREQYF
>many|TRBJ2-7|-|TRBV20-1
TGCAGTGCTAGAGAGGCGTACGAGCAGTACTTC
CSAREAYEQYF
>few|TRBJ1-1|-|TRBV27
TGTGCCAGCAGTTTATCCGACAAGAACACTGAAGCTTTCTTT
CASSLSDKNTEAFF